The next 20 T cell receptor beta chains were all read from a single sample in a study of PD-1 blockade in classical Hodgkin lymphoma. Profiled with immunoSEQ multiplex PCR; TCRdb holds only in-frame clones, not every one. The sample has about 99,000 clones, around 81% seen once. Each patient experienced a relapse that followed autologous stem cell transplantation, and brentuximab vedotin exposure varied. The sequenced sample was peripheral blood mononuclear cells (PBMCs), obtained before the second cycle of nivolumab. The receptors originated from a human donor with classical Hodgkin lymphoma.

The chain couples TRBV7-2 to TRBJ2-3; 10 nucleotides line up with TRBD2. Unmatched junction bases numbered 12, after V lost 6 bases and J lost 3 bases. There are 17 residues in the CDR3. In germline, CDR1 is SGHTA, CDR2 FQGNSA. The DNA for the CDR3 is TGTGCCAGCAGTCGGACCCTAGCGGGAGCCTCTACAGATACGCAGTATTTT. The encoded protein is CASSRTLAGASTDTQYF.

This clone was recorded at least ten times. The chain is built from TRBV5-1 and TRBJ1-2, with TRBD1 matching over 9 bases. Trimming removed 4 bases from V and 6 bases from J; junction bases left unmatched: 10. The V gene's germline CDR1 is SGHRS and CDR2 YFSETQ. CDR3 length: 15 residues. CDR3 protein: CASSLNRGQADGYTF. The CDR3 DNA is TGCGCCAGCAGCCTAAACAGGGGGCAAGCGGATGGCTACACCTTC.

This sequence joins TRBV2 and TRBJ1-2, with D maybe TRBD1 (5 bases). This CDR3 has 13 amino acids. Per germline, CDR1 SNHLY and CDR2 FYNNEI. Trimming cost V 4 bases and J 6 bases, with 12 bases left between them. CDR3 DNA sequence: TGTGCCAGCAGTGTCGGCAGGGAGGATGGCTACACCTTC. Protein: CASSVGREDGYTF.

The V and J genes are TRBV5-1 and TRBJ1-1; TRBD1 might be the D (5 bases). With 4 bases removed from V and 7 bases from J, the gap between germline ends came to 14 bases. The CDR3 is 13 residues long. Germline-derived CDR1 and CDR2 are SGHRS and YFSETQ. The chain's CDR3 is CASSIQGRGEAFF. DNA of the CDR3: TGCGCCAGCAGCATCCAAGGTAGGGGTGAAGCTTTCTTT.

The genes are TRBV4-2 and TRBJ2-7; 7 bases fit TRBD1. The germline gives CDR1 LGHNA, CDR2 YNFKEQ. The CDR3 is 17 residues long. Losses at the gene ends were 1 base for V and 0 bases for J; bases not matched to a gene: 9. The CDR3, as DNA: TGTGCCAGCAGCCAAGTAGGGGGCGGGTCGAACTCCTACGAGCAGTACTTC. The encoded protein is CASSQVGGGSNSYEQYF.

The rearrangement joins TRBV28 to TRBJ2-7, with 10 bases matching TRBD1. CDR1 is MDHEN, CDR2 SYDVKM, per germline. The CDR3 runs 14 residues. Losses at the gene ends were 4 bases for V and 5 bases for J; bases not matched to a gene: 5. The DNA of the CDR3 is TGTGCCAGCAGTTGGACAGGGGGGGTCCACGAGCAGTACTTC. This encodes CASSWTGGVHEQYF.

This chain links TRBV9 with TRBJ1-1, with D perhaps TRBD1 (6 bases). The CDR3 is 14 residues long. V was trimmed by 1 base and J by 6 bases, leaving 13 bases between them. The germline CDR1 and CDR2 sequences are SGDLS and YYNGEE. The CDR3 protein is CASSVLWGGAEAFF. CDR3 sequence (DNA): TGTGCCAGCAGCGTACTTTGGGGGGGCGCTGAAGCTTTCTTT.

This sequence joins TRBV7-9 and TRBJ2-3; D call uncertain. Between the trimmed V and J ends, which lost 1 base and 4 bases, there was a span of 9 bases. Germline V gene sequence: CDR1 SEHNR, CDR2 FQNEAQ (reference sequence). CDR3 length: 14 amino acids. CDR3 loop: CASSLGLDPDTQYF. DNA of the CDR3: TGTGCCAGCAGCTTAGGGCTAGACCCAGATACGCAGTATTTT.

The chain combines TRBV6-1 with TRBJ2-1; 13 positions agree with TRBD2. This CDR3 comprises 15 residues. Germline trimming cut 8 bases from V and 8 bases from J; bases unmatched to any gene: 9. Germline loops: CDR1 MNHNS, CDR2 SASEGT. CDR3 bases: TGTGCCAGCTACCCGGGGACTAGCGGGAACTATGAGCAGTTCTTC. Translated: CASYPGTSGNYEQFF.

V gene TRBV14 combines with J gene TRBJ2-3; D perhaps matches TRBD1 (6 bases). This CDR3 has 15 amino acids. Deletions cut 4 bases from V and 1 base from J, with 12 bases between. From germline, CDR1 is SGHDN and CDR2 FVKESK. The DNA for the CDR3 is TGTGCCAGCAGCCGACAGGACGCACGCACAGATACGCAGTATTTT. The encoded protein is CASSRQDARTDTQYF.

The chain employs TRBV18 and TRBJ2-7; D assignment may be TRBD1 or TRBD2 (5 bases each). Germline CDR1 is KGHSH and CDR2 is LQKENI. This CDR3 region has 16 residues. Trimming cost V 5 bases and J 2 bases, with 19 bases left between them. CDR3 loop: CASSVIRDGNPYEQYF. As DNA, the CDR3 is TGTGCCAGCTCAGTGATCCGGGACGGCAATCCCTACGAGCAGTACTTC.

As DNA, the CDR3 is TGTGCCAGCAGCTTGGACACCTCTGGAGAGCAGTACTTC. This sequence encodes CASSLDTSGEQYF. This chain links TRBV5-4 with TRBJ2-7; D is undetermined. The CDR3 has 13 residues. V shed 0 bases and J shed 7 bases, with 11 bases lying between them. Germline CDR1 SGHNT, CDR2 YYREEE (reference sequence).

This clone showed up just a few times. This chain links TRBV6-6 with TRBJ1-4; D is unresolved. CDR3 length: 13 residues. Germline V gene data show CDR1 as MNHNY and CDR2 as SVGAGI (reference sequence). V lost 10 bases and J 10 bases, leaving 19 bases between the germline ends. The CDR3, as DNA: TGTGCCACAGCACTGGATTTTGGAGTAAAACTGTTTTTT. Its protein is CATALDFGVKLFF.

This chain links TRBV10-3 with TRBJ2-1; D tentatively reads TRBD1 or TRBD2 (6 bases each). V was trimmed by 8 bases and J by 8 bases, leaving 10 bases between them. Germline values: CDR1 ENHRY, CDR2 SYGVKD. The CDR3 runs to 11 residues. DNA of the CDR3: TGTGCCATCGCAGGGGACTATGAGCAGTTCTTC. Its translation: CAIAGDYEQFF.

This rearrangement joins TRBV9 to TRBJ2-1, with a tentative D call TRBD1 (6 bases). V was trimmed by 4 bases and J by 6 bases, leaving 14 bases between them. CDR1 and CDR2 from the germline V gene are SGDLS and YYNGEE. The CDR3 extends over 14 amino acids. The CDR3 here is CASSPSGQSNEQFF. In nucleotides, the CDR3 is TGTGCCAGCAGCCCCTCAGGACAGAGCAATGAGCAGTTCTTC.

The chain carries TRBV28 and TRBJ2-7; D gene unclear. Germline-derived CDR1 and CDR2 are MDHEN and SYDVKM. Trimming cost V 2 bases and J 0 bases, with 8 bases left between them. The length of the CDR3 is 14 residues. The CDR3 loop is CASSLMQFSYEQYF. DNA for the CDR3: TGTGCCAGCAGTTTAATGCAGTTCTCCTACGAGCAGTACTTC.

The chain couples TRBV12-5 to TRBJ2-1; D is uncertain. Germline V lookup: CDR1 LGHNT, CDR2 FRNRAP. With 0 bases removed from V and 7 bases from J, the gap between germline ends came to 4 bases. The CDR3 consists of 12 residues. This CDR3 reads CASGLVRNEQFF. The CDR3 DNA sequence: TGTGCTAGTGGTTTGGTAAGGAATGAGCAGTTCTTC. Filled out from reference TRBV12-5 and TRBJ2-1, the complete variable domain reads DARVTQTPRHKVTEMGQEVTMRCQPILGHNTVFWYRQTMMQGLELLAYFRNRAPLDDSGMPKDRFSAEMPDATLATLKIQPSEPRDSAVYFCASGLVRNEQFFGPGTRLTVL.

The rearrangement uses TRBV10-3 and TRBJ1-1; D is uncertain. Deletions cut 0 bases from V and 5 bases from J, with 10 bases between. Germline CDR1 is ENHRY and CDR2 is SYGVKD. CDR3 length: 14 amino acids. The DNA of the CDR3 is TGTGCCATCAGTGAGTCTCCGGGAAATACTGAAGCTTTCTTT. Residues: CAISESPGNTEAFF.

The rearrangement links TRBV14 to TRBJ1-1; D not certain. The CDR3 extends over 13 amino acids. Germline CDR1 reads SGHDN; CDR2 reads FVKESK. Trimming left V 4 bases short and J 0 bases short, with 6 bases between. This CDR3 reads CASSPRVNTEAFF. CDR3 nucleotides: TGTGCCAGCAGCCCGCGGGTGAACACTGAAGCTTTCTTT.

The rearrangement joins TRBV28 to TRBJ1-1; maybe TRBD1 (5 bases). V was pared by 6 bases and J by 2 bases, with 19 bases between. The CDR3 totals 16 residues. The germline V gene has CDR1 MDHEN and CDR2 SYDVKM. The CDR3 protein is CASSEPTGDPNTEAFF. The CDR3 bases are TGTGCCAGCAGCGAACCGACCGGGGACCCAAACACTGAAGCTTTCTTT.